This T cell receptor beta chain was observed in a study of shared clonotypes between healthy human individuals. V lost 0 bases to trimming and J lost 2 bases, with 12 bases between them. The CDR3 extends over 16 amino acids. The germline CDR1 and CDR2 sequences are SGDLS and YYNGEE. Each replicate PCR on the sorted subsets used 150 to 200 ng DNA (approximately 27,000 T cell genomes). Methods used by the authors: As immunoSEQ supplied junction-only sequences (without quality scores), filtering differed. Produced via immunoSEQ multiplex PCR; TCRdb's table is partial and in-frame only. The V and J calls and clone size are taken from that table; D and trimming were inferred from the DNA. The repertoire consists of about 2.4 million clones, with more than 90% occurring once and the leading ten covering 0.11% to 0.15%. Donation came from healthy HIV-negative adults that had no recent acute infections or vaccinations.

This sequence joins TRBV9 and TRBJ2-1; D possibly matches TRBD1 or TRBD2 (5 bases each). The receptor comes from a man between 18 and 35 years old in good health. Sequencing was performed on naive CD4+ T cells sorted from blood. Regarding subset: CD45RA+ positively selected. CDR3 sequence (DNA): TGTGCCAGCAGCGTAGCGACTGGGACGACCTACAATGAGCAGTTCTTC. It is translated as CASSVATGTTYNEQFF.